Sequencing of this TCR beta chain was carried out in a study of cytomegalovirus exposure and HLA in healthy donors. V gave up 5 bases and J gave up 2 bases; unmatched junction bases: 3. The germline CDR1 and CDR2 sequences are LNHDA and SQIVND (reference sequence). The CDR3 loop spans 14 amino acids. Primers for the PCR totalled 60 Vbeta and 13 Jbeta. Clones were sequenced by immunoSEQ multiplex PCR, and TCRdb holds only the in-frame ones, with some missing. The sample has 150,000 to 200,000 clones, around 80% seen once. In regard to this clone: The antigen remains unidentified.

Study-wide findings and caveats: The investigators catalogued about 170 TCR beta chains as cytomegalovirus-associated. According to reports, the classifier identified cytomegalovirus status with high specificity and sensitivity. Association of a missense DCLRE1C variant with TCR beta V- and J-gene trimming was reported in a later analysis. Analyses of presence/absence relied on an assumption of roughly uniform sequencing depth across donors.

The chain recombines TRBV19 with TRBJ1-2; 9 nucleotides align to TRBD1. Sequencing input: PBMCs. The sequence came from a woman under 40 in good health and CMV-seropositive. The CDR3 DNA reads as TGTGCCAGTAGTCCGACAGGGGGGAACTATGGCTACACCTTC. It translates to CASSPTGGNYGYTF.